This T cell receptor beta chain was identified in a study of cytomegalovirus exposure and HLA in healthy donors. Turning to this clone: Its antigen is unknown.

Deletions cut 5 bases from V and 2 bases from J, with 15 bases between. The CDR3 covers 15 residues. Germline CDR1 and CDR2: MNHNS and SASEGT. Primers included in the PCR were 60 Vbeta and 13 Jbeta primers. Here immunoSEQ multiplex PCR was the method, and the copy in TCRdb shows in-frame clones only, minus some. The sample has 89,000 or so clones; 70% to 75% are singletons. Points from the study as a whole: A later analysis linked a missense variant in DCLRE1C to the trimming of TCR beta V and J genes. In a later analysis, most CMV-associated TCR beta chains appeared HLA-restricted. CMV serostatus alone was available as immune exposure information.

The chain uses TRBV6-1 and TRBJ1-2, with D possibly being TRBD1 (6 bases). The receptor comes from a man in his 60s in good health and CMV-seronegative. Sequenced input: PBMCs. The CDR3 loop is CASSLGTNGNYGYTF. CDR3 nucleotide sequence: TGTGCCAGCAGTCTCGGGACAAATGGAAACTATGGCTACACCTTC.